This TCR beta chain was recorded in a study of identical twins. Study-wide findings and caveats: Zero-insertion analyses might be partly confounded by invariant T cells like MAIT and iNKT. Cross-sectional statistical analysis was relied on for the conclusions, without the same donors being followed.

The V gene's germline CDR1 is ENHRY and CDR2 SYGVKD. V shed 0 bases and J 4 bases; nucleotides not matched to a gene: 1. The CDR3 has 14 residues. Notes on this clonotype: Its antigen is not known.

TCRdb re-called the 5' RACE reads with MiXCR, one entry per CDR3 protein. The repertoire holds hundreds of thousands of distinct CDR3 sequences, with roughly 7.1% as singletons. Healthy Caucasians were all of the donors. The same data also went into a second study, on yellow fever vaccine responses in identical twins.

V usage is TRBV10-3 and J usage is TRBJ2-3; 7 bases map to TRBD2. The source is a young woman in good health. Source material: PBMCs. The CDR3 region has the DNA TGTGCCATCAGTGAGTCTAGCGGGCCAGATACGCAGTATTTT. Its translation is CAISESSGPDTQYF.